This section outlines one TCR beta chain sequence together with its context. Its antigen specificity is not known. One base away there is no much larger clone; base qualities are not given. Preparation of the library involved the immunoSEQ multiplex PCR assay. Drawn from immuneACCESS, this table holds only the in-frame rearrangements with V and J called that TCRdb kept. Clones are partly lost; checked studies trace under half to an unresolved V gene and leave the rest unexplained. In all, the sample holds around 50,000 clones, and around 90% of those were seen once. The ten largest clonotypes hold 0.5% of the sample. This record comes from a study of T cell changes during pregnancy in multiple sclerosis (dated by TCRdb to about 2019). Context from the whole study: The study examined how the T cell repertoire changed over the course of pregnancy in women with multiple sclerosis.

Counted from cysteine to phenylalanine, this CDR3 has 15 amino acids. The kept DNA is CDR3 alone, 45 bases in frame from the first base. The germline V gene gives CDR1 as SQVTM and CDR2 as ANQGSEA. The V end gives up 7 bases and the J end 4 bases, leaving 8 bases in the junction not matched to a gene. The sequence joins TRBV29-1 to TRBJ2-1; 12 bases in between match TRBD2. The clonotype was recovered from a female donor with multiple sclerosis, enrolled in a pregnancy study. Sequencing used CD4+ T cells from peripheral blood mononuclear cells, obtained in the third trimester of pregnancy. CDR3 loop: CSGYGLAGRYNEQFF. The nucleotide sequence reads TGCAGCGGCTACGGACTAGCGGGGAGGTACAATGAGCAGTTCTTC.